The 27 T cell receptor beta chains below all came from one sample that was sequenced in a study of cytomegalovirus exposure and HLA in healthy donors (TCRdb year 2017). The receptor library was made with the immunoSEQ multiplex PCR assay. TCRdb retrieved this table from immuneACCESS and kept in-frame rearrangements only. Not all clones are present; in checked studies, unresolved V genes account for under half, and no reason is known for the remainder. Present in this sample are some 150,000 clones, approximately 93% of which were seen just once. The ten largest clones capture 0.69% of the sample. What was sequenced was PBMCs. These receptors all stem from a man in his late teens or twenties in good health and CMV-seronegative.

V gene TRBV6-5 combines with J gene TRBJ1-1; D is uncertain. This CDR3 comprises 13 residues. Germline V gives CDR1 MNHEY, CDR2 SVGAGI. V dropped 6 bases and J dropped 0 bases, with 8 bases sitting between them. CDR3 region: CASRLKMNTEAFF. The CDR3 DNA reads TGTGCCAGCAGACTTAAGATGAACACTGAAGCTTTCTTT.

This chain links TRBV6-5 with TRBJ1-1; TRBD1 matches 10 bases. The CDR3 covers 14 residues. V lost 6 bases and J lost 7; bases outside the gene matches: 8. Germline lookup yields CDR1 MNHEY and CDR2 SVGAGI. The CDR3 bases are TGTGCCAGCAGCCCACCAGGACAGGGGGTTGAAGCTTTCTTT. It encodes CASSPPGQGVEAFF.

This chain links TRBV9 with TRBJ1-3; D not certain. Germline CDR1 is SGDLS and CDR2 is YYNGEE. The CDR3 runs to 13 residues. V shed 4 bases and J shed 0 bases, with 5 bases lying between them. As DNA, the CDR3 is TGTGCCAGCAGCATCGGCTCTGGAAACACCATATATTTT. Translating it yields CASSIGSGNTIYF.

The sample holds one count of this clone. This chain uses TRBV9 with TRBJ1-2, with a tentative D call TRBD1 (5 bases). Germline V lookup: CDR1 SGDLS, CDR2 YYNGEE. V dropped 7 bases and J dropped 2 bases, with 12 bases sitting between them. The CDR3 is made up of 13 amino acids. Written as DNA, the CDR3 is TGTGCCAGCTGGGGAGGGGCGAACTATGGCTACACCTTC. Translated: CASWGGANYGYTF.

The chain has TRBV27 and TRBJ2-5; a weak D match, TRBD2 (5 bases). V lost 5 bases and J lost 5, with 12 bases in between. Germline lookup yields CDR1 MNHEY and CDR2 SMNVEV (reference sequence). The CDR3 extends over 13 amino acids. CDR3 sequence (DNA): TGTGCCAGCAGTGGCCACGGCGGGGAGACCCAGTACTTC. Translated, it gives CASSGHGGETQYF.

This CDR3 reads CASSIGRGTSGNTIYF. CDR3 coding DNA: TGTGCCAGTAGTATAGGGAGAGGAACCTCTGGAAACACCATATATTTT. This chain links TRBV19 with TRBJ1-3; D remains ambiguous. Germline values: CDR1 LNHDA, CDR2 SQIVND (reference sequence). The ends were cut back, 1 base at V and 0 bases at J, with 10 bases in the middle. This CDR3 region has 16 residues.

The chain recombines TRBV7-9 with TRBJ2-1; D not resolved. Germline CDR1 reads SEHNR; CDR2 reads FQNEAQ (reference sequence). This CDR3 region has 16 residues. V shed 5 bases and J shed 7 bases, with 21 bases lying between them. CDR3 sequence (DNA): TGTGCCAGCAGCCCTACAGTGCCCTCAACTCCGAATGAGCAGTTCTTC. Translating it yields CASSPTVPSTPNEQFF.

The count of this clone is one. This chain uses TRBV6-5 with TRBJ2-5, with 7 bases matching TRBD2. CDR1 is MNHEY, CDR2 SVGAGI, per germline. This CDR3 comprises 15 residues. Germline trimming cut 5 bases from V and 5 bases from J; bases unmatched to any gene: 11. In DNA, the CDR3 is TGTGCCAGCAGTGGGGGGAGGGGAGGCGGGGAGACCCAGTACTTC. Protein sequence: CASSGGRGGGETQYF.

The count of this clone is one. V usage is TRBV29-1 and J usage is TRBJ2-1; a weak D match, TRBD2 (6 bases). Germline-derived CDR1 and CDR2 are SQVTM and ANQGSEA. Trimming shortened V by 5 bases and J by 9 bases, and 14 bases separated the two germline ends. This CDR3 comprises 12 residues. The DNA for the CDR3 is TGCAGCGTTAGGGACTGGGTCGGTGAGCAGTTCTTC. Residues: CSVRDWVGEQFF.

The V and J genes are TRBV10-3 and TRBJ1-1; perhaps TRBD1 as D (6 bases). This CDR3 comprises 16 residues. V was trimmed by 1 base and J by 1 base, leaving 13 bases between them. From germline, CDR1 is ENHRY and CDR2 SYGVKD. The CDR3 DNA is TGTGCCATCAGTGAGTTCGGCAGGGACACGAACACTGAAGCTTTCTTT. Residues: CAISEFGRDTNTEAFF.

The CDR3 sequence: CASSQGSGRAGTQYF. The CDR3 DNA sequence: TGCGCCAGCAGCCAAGGGAGCGGGAGGGCTGGTACGCAGTATTTT. The chain has TRBV4-3 and TRBJ2-3; 10 bases agree with TRBD2. Looked up from germline, CDR1 is LGHNA and CDR2 is YSLEER. Trimming cost V 1 base and J 8 bases; bases outside gene matches: 6. This CDR3 contains 15 residues.

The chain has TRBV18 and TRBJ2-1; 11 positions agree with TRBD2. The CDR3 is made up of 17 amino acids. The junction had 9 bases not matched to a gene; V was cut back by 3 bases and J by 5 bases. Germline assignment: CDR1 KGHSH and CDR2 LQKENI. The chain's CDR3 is CASSPGSGGALNNEQFF. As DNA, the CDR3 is TGTGCCAGCTCACCCGGTAGCGGGGGGGCCCTAAACAATGAGCAGTTCTTC.

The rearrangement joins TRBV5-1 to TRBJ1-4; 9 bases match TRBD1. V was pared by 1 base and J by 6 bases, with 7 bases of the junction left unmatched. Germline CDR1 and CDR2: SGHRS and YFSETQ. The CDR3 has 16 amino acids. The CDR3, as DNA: TGCGCCAGCAGCTTGTACAGGGGGCAGGACGATGAAAAACTGTTTTTT. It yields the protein CASSLYRGQDDEKLFF.

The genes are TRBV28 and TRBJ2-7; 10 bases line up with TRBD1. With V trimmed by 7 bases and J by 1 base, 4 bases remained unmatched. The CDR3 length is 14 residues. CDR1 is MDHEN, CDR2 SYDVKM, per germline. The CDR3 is CASTTDRGSYEQYF. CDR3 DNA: TGTGCCAGCACGACGGACAGGGGGTCCTACGAGCAGTACTTC.

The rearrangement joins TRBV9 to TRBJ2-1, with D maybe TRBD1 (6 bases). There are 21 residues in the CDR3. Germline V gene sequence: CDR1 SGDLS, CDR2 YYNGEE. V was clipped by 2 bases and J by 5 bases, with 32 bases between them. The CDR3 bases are TGTGCCAGCAGCGTTCCTAAACCCGGACAGAAGACCCAAGTTATCGACAATGAGCAGTTCTTC. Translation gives CASSVPKPGQKTQVIDNEQFF.

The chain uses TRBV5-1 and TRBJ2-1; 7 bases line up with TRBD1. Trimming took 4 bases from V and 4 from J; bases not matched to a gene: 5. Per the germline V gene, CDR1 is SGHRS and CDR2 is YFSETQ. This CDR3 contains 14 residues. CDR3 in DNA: TGCGCCAGCAGCGCCGGGACAGAGTACAATGAGCAGTTCTTC. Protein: CASSAGTEYNEQFF.

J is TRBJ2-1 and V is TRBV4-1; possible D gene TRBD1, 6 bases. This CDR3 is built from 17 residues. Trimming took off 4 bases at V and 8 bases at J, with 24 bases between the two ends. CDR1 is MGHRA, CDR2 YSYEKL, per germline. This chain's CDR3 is CASSLTLRDTLRDEQFF. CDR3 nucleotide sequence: TGCGCCAGCAGCCTTACTCTCCGGGACACCCTCCGTGATGAGCAGTTCTTC.

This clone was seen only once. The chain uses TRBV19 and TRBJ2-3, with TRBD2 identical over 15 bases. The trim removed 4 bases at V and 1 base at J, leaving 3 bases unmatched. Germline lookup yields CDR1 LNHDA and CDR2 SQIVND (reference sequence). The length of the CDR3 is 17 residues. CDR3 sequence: CASSKRTSGRGTDTQYF. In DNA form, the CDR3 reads TGTGCCAGTAGTAAACGGACTAGCGGGAGGGGCACAGATACGCAGTATTTT.

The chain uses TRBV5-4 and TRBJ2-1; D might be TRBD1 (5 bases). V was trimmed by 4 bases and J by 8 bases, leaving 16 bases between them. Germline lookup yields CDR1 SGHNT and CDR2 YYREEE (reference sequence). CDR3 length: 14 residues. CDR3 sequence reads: CASSPSDGAHEQFF. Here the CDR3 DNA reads TGTGCCAGCAGCCCATCGGATGGGGCACATGAGCAGTTCTTC.

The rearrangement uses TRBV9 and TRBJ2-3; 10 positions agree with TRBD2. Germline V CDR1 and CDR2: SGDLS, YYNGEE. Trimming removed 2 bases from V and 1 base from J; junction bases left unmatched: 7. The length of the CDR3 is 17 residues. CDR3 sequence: CASSVLTGTSGTDTQYF. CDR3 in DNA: TGTGCCAGCAGCGTCCTGACCGGGACTAGCGGCACAGATACGCAGTATTTT.

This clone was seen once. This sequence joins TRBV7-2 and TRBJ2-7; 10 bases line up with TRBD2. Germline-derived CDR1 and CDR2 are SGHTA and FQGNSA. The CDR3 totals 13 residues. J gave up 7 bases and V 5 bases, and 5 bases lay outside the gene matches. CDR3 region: CASSLRTSGEQYV. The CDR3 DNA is TGTGCCAGCAGCCTTAGGACTAGCGGAGAGCAGTACGTC.

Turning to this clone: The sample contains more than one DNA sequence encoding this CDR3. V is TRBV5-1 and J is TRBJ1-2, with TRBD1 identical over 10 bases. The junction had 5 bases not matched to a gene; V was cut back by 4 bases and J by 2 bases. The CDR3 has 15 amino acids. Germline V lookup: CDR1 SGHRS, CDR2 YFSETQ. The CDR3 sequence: CASSLGQGENYGYTF. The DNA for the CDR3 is TGCGCCAGCAGCCTCGGACAGGGGGAGAACTATGGCTACACCTTC.

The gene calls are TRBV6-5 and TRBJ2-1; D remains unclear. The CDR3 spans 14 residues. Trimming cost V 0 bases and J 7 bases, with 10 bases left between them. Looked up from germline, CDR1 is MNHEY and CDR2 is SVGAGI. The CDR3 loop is CASSYSSRGNEQFF. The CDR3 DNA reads TGTGCCAGCAGTTACTCGAGTCGAGGTAATGAGCAGTTCTTC.

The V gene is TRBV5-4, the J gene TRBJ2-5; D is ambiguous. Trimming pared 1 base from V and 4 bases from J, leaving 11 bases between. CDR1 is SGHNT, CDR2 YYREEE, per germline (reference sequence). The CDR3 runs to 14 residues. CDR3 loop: CASSLPLSGETQYF. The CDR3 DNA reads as TGTGCCAGCAGCTTGCCCCTTTCAGGAGAGACCCAGTACTTC.

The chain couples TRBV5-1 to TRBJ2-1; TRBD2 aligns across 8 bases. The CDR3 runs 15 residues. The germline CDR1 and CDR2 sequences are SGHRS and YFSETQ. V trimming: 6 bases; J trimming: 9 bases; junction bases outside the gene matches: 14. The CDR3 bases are TGCGCCAGCACCAAGATACGGGAGGGCTTTGGTGAGCAGTTCTTC. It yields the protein CASTKIREGFGEQFF.

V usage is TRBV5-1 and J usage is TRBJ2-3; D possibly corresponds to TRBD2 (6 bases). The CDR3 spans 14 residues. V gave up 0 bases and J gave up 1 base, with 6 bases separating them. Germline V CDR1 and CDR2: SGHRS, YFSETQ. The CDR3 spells CASSLGGGTDTQYF. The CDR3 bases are TGCGCCAGCAGCTTGGGCGGGGGCACAGATACGCAGTATTTT. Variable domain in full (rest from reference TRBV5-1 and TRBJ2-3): KAGVTQTPRYLIKTRGQQVTLSCSPISGHRSVSWYQQTPGQGLQFLFEYFSETQRNKGNFPGRFSGRQFSNSRSEMNVSTLELGDSALYLCASSLGGGTDTQYFGPGTRLTVL.

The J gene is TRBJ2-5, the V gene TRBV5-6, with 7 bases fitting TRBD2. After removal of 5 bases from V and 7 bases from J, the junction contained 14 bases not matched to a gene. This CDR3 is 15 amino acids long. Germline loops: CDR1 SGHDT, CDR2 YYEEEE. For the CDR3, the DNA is TGTGCCAGCAGTCCCTTCGGGGGAGGGGAGGGGACCCAGTACTTC. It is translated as CASSPFGGGEGTQYF.